The rows below give T cell receptor beta chains drawn from one sample of a study of shared clonotypes between healthy human individuals. Using immunoSEQ multiplex PCR, the repertoire was profiled, and TCRdb retains in-frame clones only, with some absent. In the table there are millions of clones, roughly 92% of which are singletons. The material sequenced was naive CD4+ T cells sorted from blood. These TCRs come from a man aged 18 to 30 in good health. CDR3s include the opening cysteine and the closing phenylalanine or tryptophan. A D gene is named only where the DNA matches it firmly. Not all rows give a size; the values are once, few, many and, for expanded clones, a class.

v_gene	abundance	d_gene	j_gene	CDR3nt	CDR3aa
TRBV2	once	NA	TRBJ2-5	TGTGCCAGCAGTCCAGGGCCTGGGGAGACCCAGTACTTC	CASSPGPGETQYF
TRBV4-3	few	TRBD2	TRBJ2-2	TGCGCCAGCAGCCAAGTTAGCCTAGCGGCCAACACCGGGGAGCTGTTTTTT	CASSQVSLAANTGELFF
TRBV7-9	few	NA	TRBJ1-6	TGTGCCAGCAGCCCCCTAGGACCAGTTCCCCTCCACTTT	CASSPLGPVPLHF
TRBV4-1	NA	NA	TRBJ1-2	TGCGCCAGCAGCCAGTTGGGGCGGGGTTCGAACTATGGCTACACCTTC	CASSQLGRGSNYGYTF
TRBV2	NA	NA	TRBJ2-5	TGTGCCAGCAGCGACTGGACAGTCCAAGAGACCCAGTACTTC	CASSDWTVQETQYF
TRBV5-1	NA	NA	TRBJ2-7	TGCGCCAGCAGCTCCGGGTGGTGGGACGAGCAGTACTTC	CASSSGWWDEQYF
TRBV5-1	NA	TRBD2	TRBJ2-5	TGCGCCAGCAGCTGGGGGACTAGCGGGACAGAGACCCAGTACTTC	CASSWGTSGTETQYF
TRBV5-1	NA	NA	TRBJ1-5	TGCGCCAGCAGCTTGGAGGTGAATCAGCCCCAGCATTTT	CASSLEVNQPQHF
TRBV6-1	NA	NA	TRBJ1-5	TGTGCCAGCAGAACGGGGTTCAATCAGCCCCAGCATTTT	CASRTGFNQPQHF
TRBV11-3	NA	TRBD1	TRBJ2-2	TGTGCCAGCAGCTTAGACTCGACAGGGAACTTCGCGAACACCGGGGAGCTGTTTTTT	CASSLDSTGNFANTGELFF
TRBV6-5	NA	NA	TRBJ1-1	TGTGCCAGCAGTTACTCGGGAATCCTAGCATCTGAAGCTTTCTTT	CASSYSGILASEAFF
TRBV29-1	NA	NA	TRBJ2-1	TGCAGCGTCCATGCGGGGACTTACTACAATGAGCAGTTCTTC	CSVHAGTYYNEQFF
TRBV6-5	NA	NA	TRBJ1-5	TGTGCCAGCCGGAGGAGTAGCAATCAGCCCCAGCATTTT	CASRRSSNQPQHF
TRBV11-3	once	NA	TRBJ2-2	TGTGCCAGCAGCTCGCGTGGACAGATCACCGGGGAGCTGTTTTTT	CASSSRGQITGELFF
TRBV7-6	NA	TRBD2	TRBJ2-7	TGTGCCAGCAGCTTTGTGGTTGGAGGGACTAGCTCTTACGAGCAGTACTTC	CASSFVVGGTSSYEQYF
TRBV6-1	NA	NA	TRBJ2-5	TGTGCCAGCAGCGTACTGAGGGAGACCCAGTACTTC	CASSVLRETQYF
TRBV25-1	NA	NA	TRBJ1-1	TGTGCCAGCAGTGAGTTTAGCGGGTTAGGCTTCTTT	CASSEFSGLGFF
TRBV27	NA	TRBD2	TRBJ2-1	TGTGCCAGCAGTTTATTCCGGACTAGCGGGGGGTATAATGAGCAGTTCTTC	CASSLFRTSGGYNEQFF
TRBV5-5	NA	NA	TRBJ1-1	TGTGCCAGCAGCTTTGGGGGGGCCGGGAACACTGAAGCTTTCTTT	CASSFGGAGNTEAFF
TRBV28	NA	TRBD2	TRBJ2-3	TGTGCCAGCAGTTTAGGGAGCGGGGGCCGGACAGATACGCAGTATTTT	CASSLGSGGRTDTQYF
TRBV5-1	NA	NA	TRBJ2-7	TGCGCCAGCAGCTTGGGACTATCAACCTACGAGCAGTACTTC	CASSLGLSTYEQYF
TRBV2	once	TRBD1	TRBJ2-5	TGTGCCAGCAGTGGGACAGGTGGAGAGACCCAGTACTTC	CASSGTGGETQYF
TRBV10-1	few	TRBD1	TRBJ2-7	TGCGCCAGCAGTGAAAACAGGGGGCACTCCTACGAGCAGTACTTC	CASSENRGHSYEQYF
TRBV11-1	NA	TRBD1	TRBJ2-7	TGTGCCAGCAGCACCCCCGGGACAGGGGGTTACGAGCAGTACTTC	CASSTPGTGGYEQYF
TRBV9	NA	NA	TRBJ1-3	TGTGCCAGCAGCGGAGGTGGGGCATCCTCTGGAAACACCATATATTTT	CASSGGGASSGNTIYF
TRBV4-3	NA	NA	TRBJ2-2	TGCGCCAGCAGTGCCACCTGGGGGAAGCAGAACACCGGGGAGCTGTTTTTT	CASSATWGKQNTGELFF
TRBV30	once	NA	TRBJ2-3	TGTGCCTGGAGCCGATTATTCCCCGGCACAGATACGCAGTATTTT	CAWSRLFPGTDTQYF
TRBV9	once	NA	TRBJ1-3	TGTGCCAGCAGCGCACTCTCCGGAAACACCATATATTTT	CASSALSGNTIYF
TRBV7-9	NA	NA	TRBJ2-7	TGTGCCAGCAGCGAACAGGTGCTGGACTACGAGCAGTACTTC	CASSEQVLDYEQYF
TRBV5-3	once	NA	TRBJ2-4	TGTGCCAGAAGCTCGCTCCTAGCCAAAAACATTCAGTACTTC	CARSSLLAKNIQYF
TRBV4-1	NA	TRBD1	TRBJ2-5	TGCGCCAGCAGCCTGTGGACAGGGGGAGGTGAGACCCAGTACTTC	CASSLWTGGGETQYF
TRBV9	NA	NA	TRBJ2-3	TGTGCCAGCAGCGGATCCGACAGGACAGATACGCAGTATTTT	CASSGSDRTDTQYF
TRBV20-1	NA	NA	TRBJ2-3	TGCAGTGCTAGTGGGGAAGATACGCAGTATTTT	CSASGEDTQYF
TRBV7-8	NA	NA	TRBJ2-5	TGTGCCAGCAGCTTAATTGCAGGGCAAGAGACCCAGTACTTC	CASSLIAGQETQYF
TRBV18	NA	TRBD2	TRBJ2-7	TGTGCCAGCTCACCGGGACTAGCGGGAGTCTACGAGCAGTACTTC	CASSPGLAGVYEQYF
TRBV5-1	NA	NA	TRBJ1-6	TGCGCCAGCAGCTTGACTTCCCTGGGTTCACCCCTCCACTTT	CASSLTSLGSPLHF
TRBV5-1	NA	TRBD1	TRBJ2-5	TGCGCCAGCAGGGTCAGGGGGTTCCAAGAGACCCAGTACTTC	CASRVRGFQETQYF
TRBV12-5	NA	NA	TRBJ2-7	TGTGCTAGTGGTTTGTCGGCAGACCCCTACGAGCAGTACTTC	CASGLSADPYEQYF
TRBV11-2	NA	NA	TRBJ2-2	TGTGCCAGCAGCTTATCGGCGGGAAGACCCAACACCGGGGAGCTGTTTTTT	CASSLSAGRPNTGELFF
TRBV18	NA	NA	TRBJ2-3	TGTGCCAGCTCACCACCCGGAGAGCGGGATACGCAGTATTTT	CASSPPGERDTQYF
TRBV7-9	NA	NA	TRBJ1-1	TGTGCCAGCAGCTTAGGGGCCCTCCACATGAACACTGAAGCTTTCTTT	CASSLGALHMNTEAFF
TRBV14	NA	NA	TRBJ1-2	TGTGCCAGCAGCCAAGAAAGTTCGGGAAGAGGGGGCTACACCTTC	CASSQESSGRGGYTF